Below, 32 T cell receptor beta chains from the same sample are listed, as sequenced in a study of blood T cell repertoires in COVID-19. Measured with immunoSEQ multiplex PCR; TCRdb has only the in-frame clones, and not every one. The sample holds over 150,000 clones, around 84% seen once. Sequencing input: peripheral blood. These receptors were obtained from a man in his forties or fifties with active or convalescent COVID-19.

The chain employs TRBV19 and TRBJ1-2; a weak D match, TRBD1 (5 bases). This CDR3 contains 14 residues. With 3 bases removed from V and 5 bases from J, the gap between germline ends came to 13 bases. Germline lookup yields CDR1 LNHDA and CDR2 SQIVND (reference sequence). This CDR3 is CASSIGQGQYGYTF. The CDR3 DNA follows: TGTGCCAGTAGTATTGGGCAGGGTCAGTATGGCTACACCTTC.

V gene TRBV1 combines with J gene TRBJ2-5; the DNA was not used to check the table's D call, TRBD1. TRBV1 is a pseudogene locus. CDR3 size: 17 residues. This chain's CDR3 is CTSSQASRTGGRKTQYF. CDR3 in DNA: TGCACCAGCAGCCAAGCCAGCAGGACAGGGGGCAGGAAGACCCAGTACTTC.

V and J are TRBV28 and TRBJ1-5; TRBD1 matches at 8 bases. Germline CDR1 MDHEN, CDR2 SYDVKM. Trimming at V came to 6 bases and at J to 3 bases, leaving 7 bases not matched to a gene. This CDR3 contains 15 residues. The CDR3 region has the DNA TGTGCCAGCAGCTCGGGACAGGCGCTCAATCAGCCCCAGCATTTT. Translated: CASSSGQALNQPQHF.

This clone was recorded a few times. The chain uses TRBV30 and TRBJ2-1; no definite D call. Trimming removed 4 bases at V and 6 bases at J, with 13 bases between. Looked up from germline, CDR1 is GTSNPN and CDR2 is SVGIG (reference sequence). This CDR3 comprises 13 residues. CDR3 amino acids: CAWNVPPGNEQFF. CDR3 coding DNA: TGTGCCTGGAACGTGCCTCCGGGCAATGAGCAGTTCTTC.

The V gene is TRBV3-1 (or the pseudogene TRBV3-2), the J gene TRBJ2-1, with 7 bases fitting TRBD2. J gave up 12 bases and V 6 bases, and 17 bases lay outside the gene matches. Germline assignment: CDR1 LGHDT and CDR2 YNNKEL (reference sequence). CDR3 length: 15 amino acids. Here the CDR3 reads CASRQPSGLGGRQFF. CDR3 bases: TGTGCCAGCAGGCAACCTAGCGGTTTGGGTGGGAGGCAGTTCTTC.

V gene TRBV2 combines with J gene TRBJ2-1; 8 positions agree with TRBD2. Germline CDR1 is SNHLY and CDR2 is FYNNEI. The junction had 6 bases not matched to a gene; V was cut back by 5 bases and J by 3 bases. The CDR3 length is 15 residues. The CDR3 reads CASSQSGSLYNEQFF. CDR3 sequence (DNA): TGTGCCAGCAGTCAAAGCGGGAGTCTCTACAATGAGCAGTTCTTC.

The chain couples TRBV27 to TRBJ2-7; the match to TRBD2 covers 12 bases. Germline V gene sequence: CDR1 MNHEY, CDR2 SMNVEV (reference sequence). J was trimmed by 7 bases and V by 6 bases; bases with no gene match: 10. The CDR3 sequence is 15 residues long. The CDR3: CASRPLLAGGREQYF. The CDR3 DNA reads as TGTGCCAGCAGACCCCTGCTAGCGGGAGGGCGGGAGCAGTACTTC.

The chain employs TRBV6-6 and TRBJ2-1; TRBD2 agrees at 13 bases. The CDR3 length is 17 residues. J was trimmed by 5 bases and V by 5 bases; bases with no gene match: 9. Germline assignment: CDR1 MNHNY and CDR2 SVGAGI (reference sequence). The chain's CDR3 is CASSLGLAGVSDNEQFF. The CDR3 DNA is TGTGCCAGCAGTCTTGGACTAGCGGGAGTCTCAGACAATGAGCAGTTCTTC.

This chain uses TRBV6-6 with TRBJ1-1; no firm D call. Between the trimmed V and J ends, which lost 1 base and 6 bases, there was a span of 6 bases. The CDR3 is 12 amino acids. Germline CDR1 MNHNY, CDR2 SVGAGI (reference sequence). Here the CDR3 DNA reads TGTGCCAGCAGTTACTTTCGGGCTGAAGCTTTCTTT. Translation: CASSYFRAEAFF.

This clone appeared a single time. The rearrangement uses TRBV2 and TRBJ2-1; D is uncertain. The CDR3 is made up of 11 amino acids. CDR1 SNHLY and CDR2 FYNNEI come from the germline V gene. V was clipped by 8 bases and J by 7 bases, with 9 bases between them. The CDR3 reads CASVSWNEQFF. CDR3 DNA: TGTGCCAGCGTGAGCTGGAATGAGCAGTTCTTC. The whole variable domain, remainder taken from reference TRBV2 and TRBJ2-1, is EPEVTQTPSHQVTQMGQEVILRCVPISNHLYFYWYRQILGQKVEFLVSFYNNEISEKSEIFDDQFSVERPDGSNFTLKIRSTKLEDSAMYFCASVSWNEQFFGPGTRLTVL.

This chain connects TRBV14 to TRBJ1-1; D is ambiguous. Trimming took 3 bases from V and 1 from J, leaving 9 bases between them. The CDR3 is made up of 14 amino acids. In germline, CDR1 is SGHDN, CDR2 FVKESK. The DNA for the CDR3 is TGTGCCAGCAGCCAGGGCCTTTCGAACACTGAAGCTTTCTTT. It specifies CASSQGLSNTEAFF.

The J gene is TRBJ1-1, the V gene TRBV5-4; D call uncertain. Per germline, CDR1 SGHNT and CDR2 YYREEE (reference sequence). V was shortened by 1 base and J by 3 bases, with 10 bases between the two germline ends. The CDR3 sequence is 14 residues long. CDR3 coding DNA: TGTGCCAGCAGCTTGCGGGGAGTCCACACTGAAGCTTTCTTT. Its protein product is CASSLRGVHTEAFF.

This clone appeared once. Distinct nucleotide sequences in the sample also encode this CDR3. The chain carries TRBV4-2 and TRBJ2-7, with TRBD2 matching 7 bases. This CDR3 spans 13 amino acids. V was pared by 1 base and J by 5 bases, with 2 bases of the junction left unmatched. Germline CDR1 reads LGHNA; CDR2 reads YNFKEQ. The CDR3 DNA reads TGTGCCAGCAGCCAAGTCCTAGCGGACGAGCAGTACTTC. This encodes CASSQVLADEQYF.

The chain has TRBV5-1 and TRBJ1-6; D is possibly TRBD1 (5 bases). Looked up from germline, CDR1 is SGHRS and CDR2 is YFSETQ. The V end lost 0 bases, the J end lost 8 bases, and 6 bases lay between the germline ends. This CDR3 spans 13 amino acids. The CDR3 loop reads CASSLVRDSPLHF. For the CDR3, the DNA is TGCGCCAGCAGCTTGGTCAGGGATTCACCCCTCCACTTT.

In its sample, this clone was seen a few times. V is TRBV10-3 and J is TRBJ1-1, with 8 bases fitting TRBD1. Trimming at V came to 10 bases and at J to 1 base, leaving 17 bases not matched to a gene. There are 17 residues in the CDR3. Germline V gene sequence: CDR1 ENHRY, CDR2 SYGVKD. The CDR3 region is CATRLGATGTGNTEAFF. The DNA for the CDR3 is TGTGCCACCAGGCTGGGAGCAACAGGGACAGGGAACACTGAAGCTTTCTTT.

This chain connects TRBV29-1 to TRBJ2-2, with 13 bases matching TRBD2. V dropped 7 bases and J dropped 3; count of bases not matched to a gene: 5. The CDR3 length is 15 residues. Germline loops: CDR1 SQVTM, CDR2 ANQGSEA. CDR3 in DNA: TGCAGCGGGAGGACTAGCGGGAGTTACACCGGGGAGCTGTTTTTT. Its protein product is CSGRTSGSYTGELFF.

V and J are TRBV15 and TRBJ1-2, with 9 bases identical to TRBD1. Germline CDR1 reads LNHNV; CDR2 reads YYDKDF (reference sequence). J was trimmed by 7 bases and V by 0 bases; bases with no gene match: 6. There are 15 residues in the CDR3. The CDR3 DNA follows: TGTGCCACCAGCAGAGATAAGGACAGGGGAACTGGCTACACCTTC. This sequence encodes CATSRDKDRGTGYTF.

J is TRBJ2-3 and V is TRBV5-5, with D unclear. The CDR3 contains 14 residues. The germline V gene encodes CDR1 SGHKS and CDR2 YYEKEE (reference sequence). The V and J ends lost 0 bases and 1 base respectively, with 6 bases between them. The CDR3 reads CASSLGRGTDTQYF. In DNA form, the CDR3 reads TGTGCCAGCAGCTTGGGTCGGGGCACAGATACGCAGTATTTT.

This chain links TRBV7-2 with TRBJ1-1; D unresolved. With 1 base removed from V and 0 bases from J, the gap between germline ends came to 6 bases. CDR3 length equals 14 residues. The germline CDR1 and CDR2 sequences are SGHTA and FQGNSA. CDR3 residues: CASSLGPVNTEAFF. CDR3 nucleotides: TGTGCCAGCAGCTTAGGGCCCGTGAACACTGAAGCTTTCTTT.

V and J are TRBV7-9 and TRBJ2-7; 10 nucleotides line up with TRBD1. V was pared by 4 bases and J by 2 bases, with 5 bases of the junction left unmatched. The CDR3 length is 15 residues. From germline, CDR1 is SEHNR and CDR2 FQNEAQ (reference sequence). CDR3 protein: CASSSRTGGTYEQYF. As DNA, the CDR3 is TGTGCCAGCAGCTCACGGACAGGGGGAACCTACGAGCAGTACTTC.

The J gene is TRBJ1-3, the V gene TRBV4-1; weak D call: TRBD1 (5 bases). The CDR3 is 18 amino acids. The V end lost 0 bases, the J end lost 1 base, and 16 bases lay between the germline ends. Germline V gene sequence: CDR1 MGHRA, CDR2 YSYEKL. The CDR3 sequence: CASSQEWTPYESGNTIYF. The CDR3 DNA reads as TGCGCCAGCAGCCAAGAATGGACACCCTACGAGTCTGGAAACACCATATATTTT.

This clone is a singleton in its sample. The genes are TRBV27 and TRBJ2-7, with TRBD2 matching over 12 bases. This CDR3 contains 15 residues. V was pared by 6 bases and J by 7 bases, with 10 bases of the junction left unmatched. The germline gives CDR1 MNHEY, CDR2 SMNVEV (reference sequence). CDR3 DNA sequence: TGTGCCAGCAGATCGCAACTAGCGGGAGGTCTAGAGCAGTACTTC. This gives the protein CASRSQLAGGLEQYF.

This clone was seen only a few times. The gene calls are TRBV5-4 and TRBJ2-3, with 8 positions matching TRBD2. The CDR3 runs to 17 residues. With 1 base clipped from V and 6 bases from J, the junction kept 13 bases outside the gene matches. Germline loops: CDR1 SGHNT, CDR2 YYREEE (reference sequence). The CDR3 nucleotides are TGTGCCAGCAGCTTGCCTACCACCCCAGCGGGGGCCGATACGCAGTATTTT. Protein product: CASSLPTTPAGADTQYF.

A single count supports this clone. CDR3 nucleotides: TGTGCCAGCAGTGGTAGATCCAATCAGCCCCAGCATTTT. Its translation is CASSGRSNQPQHF. The rearrangement joins TRBV25-1 to TRBJ1-5; unclear D gene. CDR1 is MGHDK and CDR2 is SYGVNS in the germline V gene. CDR3 length equals 13 residues. V lost 4 bases to trimming and J lost 3 bases, with 7 bases between them.

This clone was recorded a few times. The chain employs TRBV21-1 and TRBJ2-3; the D segment call TRBD2 is taken from the table without a DNA check. TRBV21-1 is assigned pseudogene status. The CDR3 contains 15 residues. The CDR3 is CASSKGPGGADTQYF. The CDR3 DNA sequence: TGTGCCAGCAGCAAGGGTCCGGGGGGCGCAGATACGCAGTATTTT.

The chain carries TRBV7-3 and TRBJ2-5; 12 nucleotides line up with TRBD2. The CDR3 spans 18 residues. Germline-derived CDR1 and CDR2 are SGHTA and FQGTGA. The ends lost 1 base at V and 2 bases at J; junction bases unmatched: 8. CDR3 bases: TGTGCCAGCAGCTTAAGATCAAAAGGGACTAGCGGGCAAGAGACCCAGTACTTC. It encodes CASSLRSKGTSGQETQYF.

J is TRBJ2-3 and V is TRBV28; D is unresolved. Trimming pared 2 bases from V and 1 base from J, leaving 7 bases between. In germline, CDR1 is MDHEN, CDR2 SYDVKM. This CDR3 is 14 amino acids long. The CDR3 coding sequence is TGTGCCAGCAGTTTAGTGGGCCGCACAGATACGCAGTATTTT. It codes for CASSLVGRTDTQYF.

V and J are TRBV4-2 and TRBJ1-5; TRBD1 matches 8 bases. The CDR3 contains 16 residues. Losses at the gene ends were 0 bases for V and 3 bases for J; bases not matched to a gene: 4. The germline CDR1 and CDR2 sequences are LGHNA and YNFKEQ. In DNA form, the CDR3 reads TGTGCCAGCAGCCAAGAGGTGCAGGGGGCCAATCAGCCCCAGCATTTT. This sequence encodes CASSQEVQGANQPQHF.

The CDR3 DNA follows: TGCGCCAGCGGACAGGGCTCGCTCACTGAAGCTTTCTTT. The encoded protein is CASGQGSLTEAFF. The rearrangement joins TRBV5-1 to TRBJ1-1; 8 bases fit TRBD1. The CDR3 totals 13 residues. Per germline, CDR1 SGHRS and CDR2 YFSETQ. With V trimmed by 7 bases and J by 4 bases, 6 bases remained unmatched.

The V and J genes are TRBV3-1 (or the pseudogene TRBV3-2) and TRBJ2-3, with D tentatively TRBD1 (5 bases). CDR3 size: 14 residues. The germline V and J ends were trimmed by 3 bases and 2 bases, with 9 bases remaining between them. Germline CDR1 reads LGHDT; CDR2 reads YNNKEL (reference sequence). This CDR3 is CASSHLGLTDTQYF. The CDR3 DNA reads TGTGCCAGCAGCCACCTGGGGCTCACAGATACGCAGTATTTT.

V and J are TRBV19 and TRBJ1-6, with D perhaps matching TRBD1 (5 bases). The V gene's germline CDR1 is LNHDA and CDR2 SQIVND (reference sequence). The CDR3 length is 15 residues. V lost 2 bases and J lost 11, with 16 bases in between. The CDR3 sequence: CASSILRDSGAPLHF. In nucleotides, the CDR3 is TGTGCCAGTAGTATACTGAGGGACTCGGGGGCACCCCTCCACTTT.

The gene calls are TRBV4-2 and TRBJ2-4; 9 bases are shared with TRBD1. The CDR3 is 17 amino acids. Trimming took 1 base from V and 0 from J; bases not matched to a gene: 4. The germline V gene has CDR1 LGHNA and CDR2 YNFKEQ. The CDR3 nucleotides read TGTGCCAGCAGCCAAGTCACAGGGGGCGAAGCCAAAAACATTCAGTACTTC. Translated, it gives CASSQVTGGEAKNIQYF.